These 15 T cell receptor beta chains share one sample of origin, sequenced in a study of T cells in Graves' hyperthyroidism and ophthalmopathy. Authors of the study amplified TCR beta CDR3 regions from RNA transcripts. TCR CDR3 regions were first amplified by RT-PCR with HTBI primers. TCRdb reprocessed the multiplex PCR reads via MiXCR and lists one record per CDR3 protein. The top ten hold more than 15% of the sample, which has under 700,000 distinct CDR3 sequences, over 15% seen once. Source material: blood. The receptors derive from a woman younger than 30 with Graves' hyperthyroidism.

This chain joins TRBV18 and TRBJ2-7; D ambiguous. V lost 0 bases and J lost 8, with 14 bases in between. This CDR3 is built from 14 residues. Germline V gene data show CDR1 as KGHSH and CDR2 as LQKENI. As DNA, the CDR3 is TGTGCCAGCTCACCACCTCAGAATGGGTACAAGCAGTACTTC. This codes for CASSPPQNGYKQYF.

This clonotype was picked up many times. This chain connects TRBV7-3 to TRBJ2-3; 13 bases are a match to TRBD2. V dropped 4 bases and J dropped 4; count of bases not matched to a gene: 2. The CDR3 extends over 15 amino acids. Per germline, CDR1 SGHTA and CDR2 FQGTGA. The CDR3 DNA is TGTGCCAGCAGCTCGACTAGCGGGGGGCCAGATACGCAGTATTTT. Translated: CASSSTSGGPDTQYF. Full variable domain (outside the CDR3, taken from reference TRBV7-3 and TRBJ2-3): GAGVSQTPSNKVTEKGKYVELRCDPISGHTALYWYRQSLGQGPEFLIYFQGTGAADDSGLPNDRFFAVRPEGSVSTLKIQRTERGDSAVYLCASSSTSGGPDTQYFGPGTRLTVL.

This clonotype has at least ten counts. The chain uses TRBV7-8 and TRBJ2-1; 11 bases match TRBD2. V lost 4 bases, J lost 0 bases, and 2 bases stayed unmatched. This CDR3 has 16 residues. Germline V lookup: CDR1 SGHVS, CDR2 FQNEAQ. The CDR3 loop is CASSSTSGSSYNEQFF. The CDR3 bases are TGTGCCAGCAGCTCAACTAGCGGGAGCTCCTACAATGAGCAGTTCTTC.

The sample holds a few counts of this clonotype. V usage is TRBV29-1 and J usage is TRBJ1-2, with D tentatively TRBD1 (5 bases). The germline V gene encodes CDR1 SQVTM and CDR2 ANQGSEA. V was cut by 5 bases and J by 7 bases, with 14 bases left in between. The CDR3 covers 12 residues. The CDR3 reads CSVLGGDGGYTF. DNA for the CDR3: TGCAGCGTTCTCGGGGGGGATGGTGGCTACACCTTC.

On this clonotype: A much bigger clone sits one base away, suggesting this may be a read error. J is TRBJ2-1 and V is TRBV11-2; 7 bases are a match to TRBD2. Germline V CDR1 and CDR2: SGHAT, FQNNGV. The CDR3 totals 17 residues. CDR3 loop: CASSLSSAGVSYNEQCF. In DNA, the CDR3 is TGTGCCAGCAGCTTAAGCTCCGCGGGGGTCTCCTACAATGAGCAGTGCTTC.

This sequence joins TRBV25-1 and TRBJ2-7; TRBD1 agrees at 8 bases. The V and J ends lost 4 bases and 0 bases, in that order; junction bases with no gene match: 11. The CDR3 is 17 residues long. Germline V gives CDR1 MGHDK, CDR2 SYGVNS. This chain's CDR3 is CASSADPIRGPSYEQYF. The CDR3 coding sequence is TGTGCCAGCAGTGCCGACCCAATCAGGGGGCCCTCCTACGAGCAGTACTTC.

There are many counts of this clonotype. The chain joins TRBV11-2 to TRBJ2-1, with TRBD2 as a possible D gene (6 bases). Trimming shortened V by 5 bases and J by 3 bases, and 17 bases separated the two germline ends. The CDR3 is 16 amino acids. Germline V lookup: CDR1 SGHAT, CDR2 FQNNGV. Here the CDR3 reads CASSRGGLSNYNEQFF. DNA for the CDR3: TGTGCCAGCAGCCGGGGTGGACTAAGCAACTACAATGAGCAGTTCTTC.

The chain links TRBV12-3 or TRBV12-4 to TRBJ1-4, with 11 bases aligning to TRBD1. J gave up 0 bases and V 5 bases, and 14 bases lay outside the gene matches. The CDR3 contains 20 residues. The CDR3 protein is CASSRRPWLGQGATNEKLFF. DNA for the CDR3: TGTGCCAGCAGTCGACGGCCTTGGTTGGGACAGGGGGCAACTAATGAAAAACTGTTTTTT.

Regarding this clonotype: One junction end disagrees with the germline gene, perhaps due to a read error. J is TRBJ1-3 and V is TRBV2; D is unresolved. The CDR3 is 13 residues long. Germline lookup yields CDR1 SNHLY and CDR2 FYNNEI. In nucleotides, the CDR3 is TGTGGCAGCCTTTGGGACTCTGGAAACACCATATATTTT. It translates to CGSLWDSGNTIYF.

This chain links TRBV18 with TRBJ2-7; 7 bases match TRBD1. V lost 3 bases and J lost 0; bases outside the gene matches: 8. The CDR3 loop spans 16 amino acids. Per the germline V gene, CDR1 is KGHSH and CDR2 is LQKENI. The CDR3 loop reads CASSPRRQGSSYEQYF. Here the CDR3 DNA reads TGTGCCAGCTCACCTCGAAGACAGGGTAGCTCCTACGAGCAGTACTTC.

The chain employs TRBV20-1 and TRBJ2-3; tentative D call: TRBD1 (5 bases). Germline CDR1 and CDR2: DFQATT and SNEGSKA (reference sequence). This CDR3 has 15 residues. V lost 6 bases, J lost 3 bases, and 19 bases lay in between. CDR3 bases: TGCAGTGCCTCGACATGGGGCCCAGGGACAGATACGCAGTATTTT. Its translation is CSASTWGPGTDTQYF.

Comments on this clonotype: A much larger clone differs from this one at a single base, so this may be a read error. The gene calls are TRBV5-1 and TRBJ1-1, with 12 bases fitting TRBD1. From germline, CDR1 is SGHRS and CDR2 YFSETQ. This CDR3 contains 16 residues. DNA for the CDR3: TGCGCCAGCAGCTTGGGGGACAGGGGGCCGAGCACTGAAGCTCTCTTT. Amino acid sequence: CASSLGDRGPSTEALF. Using reference TRBV5-1 and TRBJ1-1 for the parts outside the CDR3, the full variable domain is KAGVTQTPRYLIKTRGQQVTLSCSPISGHRSVSWYQQTPGQGLQFLFEYFSETQRNKGNFPGRFSGRQFSNSRSEMNVSTLELGDSALYLCASSLGDRGPSTEALFGQGTRLTVV.

This clonotype was seen repeatedly, ten times or more. The chain employs TRBV28 and TRBJ2-3; a weak D match, TRBD2 (5 bases). The CDR3 length is 14 residues. Germline V lookup: CDR1 MDHEN, CDR2 SYDVKM. Trimming stripped 6 bases from V and 1 base from J, with 11 bases between. The CDR3 sequence: CASSELEGTDTQYF. As DNA, the CDR3 is TGTGCCAGCAGCGAACTAGAGGGCACAGATACGCAGTATTTT. The full variable domain, completed using reference TRBV28 and TRBJ2-3, is DVKVTQSSRYLVKRTGEKVFLECVQDMDHENMFWYRQDPGLGLRLIYFSYDVKMKEKGDIPEGYSVSREKKERFSLILESASTNQTSMYLCASSELEGTDTQYFGPGTRLTVL.

This clonotype has ten or more counts. V and J are TRBV24-1 and TRBJ1-5; the match to TRBD1 covers 8 bases. The CDR3 is 15 residues long. The ends lost 3 bases at V and 1 base at J; junction bases unmatched: 1. Looked up from germline, CDR1 is KGHDR and CDR2 is SFDVKD. The CDR3 loop is CATSDRTGSNQPQHF. The CDR3 nucleotides are TGTGCCACCAGTGATCGGACAGGGAGCAATCAGCCCCAGCATTTT.

The sample holds a few counts of this clonotype. This chain connects TRBV12-3 or TRBV12-4 to TRBJ2-5; 8 nucleotides align to TRBD2. The J segment lost 3 bases and the V segment lost 1 base, leaving 1 base of the junction unmatched. This CDR3 spans 14 amino acids. CDR3 in DNA: TGTGCCAGCAGTTTAGGGCGGGGGGAAGAGACCCAGTACTTC. Encoded protein: CASSLGRGEETQYF.